This T cell receptor (beta chain) was obtained from a study of Graves' ophthalmopathy and Graves' hyperthyroidism. Looked up from germline, CDR1 is KGHDR and CDR2 is SFDVKD. The CDR3 extends over 18 amino acids. Scientists amplified the TCR beta CDR3 regions from RNA transcripts. The first round was an RT-PCR with HTBI primers, and the second round was a multiplex PCR. MiXCR, applied by TCRdb to the multiplex PCR reads, yields one record per CDR3 protein. The sample lists about 230,000 distinct CDR3 sequences; 40% to 50% were seen once. This clonotype was observed a single time. Compared with germline, one end of the junction differs, possibly owing to a read error.

The genes are TRBV24-1 and TRBJ2-5; 12 bases are a match to TRBD2. This TCR was recovered from an adult man with Graves' ophthalmopathy. Material for sequencing was peripheral blood. The CDR3 is CATSGLPRLAGDQETQYF. CDR3 sequence (DNA): TGTGCCACCAGTGGTTTGCCCCGACTAGCGGGGGACCAAGAGACCCAGTACTTC.